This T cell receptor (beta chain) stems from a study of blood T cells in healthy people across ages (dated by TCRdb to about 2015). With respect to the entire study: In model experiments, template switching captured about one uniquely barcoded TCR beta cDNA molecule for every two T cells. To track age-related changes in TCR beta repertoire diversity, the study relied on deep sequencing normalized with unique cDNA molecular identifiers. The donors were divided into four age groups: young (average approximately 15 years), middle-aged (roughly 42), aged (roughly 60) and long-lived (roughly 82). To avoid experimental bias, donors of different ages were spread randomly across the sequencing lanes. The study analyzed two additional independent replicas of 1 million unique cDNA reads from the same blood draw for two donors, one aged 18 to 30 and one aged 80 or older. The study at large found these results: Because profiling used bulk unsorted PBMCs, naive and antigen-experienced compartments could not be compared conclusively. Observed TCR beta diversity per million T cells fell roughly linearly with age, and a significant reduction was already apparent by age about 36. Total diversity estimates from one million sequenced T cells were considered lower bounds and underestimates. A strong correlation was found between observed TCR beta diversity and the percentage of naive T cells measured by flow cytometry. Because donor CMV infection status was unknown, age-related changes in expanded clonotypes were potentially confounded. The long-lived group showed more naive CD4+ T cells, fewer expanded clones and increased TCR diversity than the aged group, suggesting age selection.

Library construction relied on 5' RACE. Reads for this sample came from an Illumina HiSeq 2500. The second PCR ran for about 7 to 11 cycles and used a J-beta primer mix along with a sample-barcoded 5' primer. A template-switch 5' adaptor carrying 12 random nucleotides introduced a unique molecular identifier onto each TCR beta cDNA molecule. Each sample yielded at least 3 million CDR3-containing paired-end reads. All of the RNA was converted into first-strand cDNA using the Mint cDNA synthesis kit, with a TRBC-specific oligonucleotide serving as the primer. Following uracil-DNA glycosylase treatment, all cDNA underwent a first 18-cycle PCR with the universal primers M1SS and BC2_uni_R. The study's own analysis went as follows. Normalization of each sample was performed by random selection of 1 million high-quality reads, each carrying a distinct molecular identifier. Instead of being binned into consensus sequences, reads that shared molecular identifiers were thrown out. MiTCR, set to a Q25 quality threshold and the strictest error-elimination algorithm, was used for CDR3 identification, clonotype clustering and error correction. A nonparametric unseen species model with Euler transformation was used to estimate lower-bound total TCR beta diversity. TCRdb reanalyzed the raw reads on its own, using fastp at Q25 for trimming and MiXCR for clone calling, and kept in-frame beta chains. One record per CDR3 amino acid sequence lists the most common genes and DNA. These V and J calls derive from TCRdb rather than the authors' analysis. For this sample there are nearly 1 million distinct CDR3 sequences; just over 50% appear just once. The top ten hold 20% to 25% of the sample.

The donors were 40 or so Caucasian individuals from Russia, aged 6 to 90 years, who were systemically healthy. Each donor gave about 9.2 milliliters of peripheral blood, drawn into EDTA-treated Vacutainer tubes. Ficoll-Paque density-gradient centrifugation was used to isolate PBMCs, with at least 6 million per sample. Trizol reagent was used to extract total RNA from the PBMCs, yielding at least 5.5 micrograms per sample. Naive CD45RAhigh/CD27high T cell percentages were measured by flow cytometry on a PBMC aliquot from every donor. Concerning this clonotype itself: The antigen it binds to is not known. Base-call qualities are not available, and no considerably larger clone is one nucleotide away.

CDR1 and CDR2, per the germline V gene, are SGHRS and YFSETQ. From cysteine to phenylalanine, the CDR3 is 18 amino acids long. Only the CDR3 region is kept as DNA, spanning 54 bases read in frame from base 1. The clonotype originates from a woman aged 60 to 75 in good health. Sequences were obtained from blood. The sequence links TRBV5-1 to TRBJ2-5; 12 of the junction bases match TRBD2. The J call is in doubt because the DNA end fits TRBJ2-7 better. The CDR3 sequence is CASSPRTSGIQTSYEQYF. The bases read TGCGCCAGCAGCCCACGGACTAGCGGGATTCAAACTTCCTACGAGCAGTACTTC.